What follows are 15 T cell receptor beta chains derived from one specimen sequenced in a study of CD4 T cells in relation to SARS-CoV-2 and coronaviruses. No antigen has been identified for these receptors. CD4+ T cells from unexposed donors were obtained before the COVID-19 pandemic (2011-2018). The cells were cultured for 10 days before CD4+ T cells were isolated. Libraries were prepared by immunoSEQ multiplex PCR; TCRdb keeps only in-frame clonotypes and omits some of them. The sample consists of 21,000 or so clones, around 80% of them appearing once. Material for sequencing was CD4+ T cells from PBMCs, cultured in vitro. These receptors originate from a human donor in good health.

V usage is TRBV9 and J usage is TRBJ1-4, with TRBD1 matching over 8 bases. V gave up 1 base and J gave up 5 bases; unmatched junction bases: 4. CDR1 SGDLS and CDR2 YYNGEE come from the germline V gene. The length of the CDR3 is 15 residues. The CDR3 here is CASSVTGTGNEKLFF. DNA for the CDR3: TGTGCCAGCAGCGTAACCGGGACAGGAAATGAAAAACTGTTTTTT.

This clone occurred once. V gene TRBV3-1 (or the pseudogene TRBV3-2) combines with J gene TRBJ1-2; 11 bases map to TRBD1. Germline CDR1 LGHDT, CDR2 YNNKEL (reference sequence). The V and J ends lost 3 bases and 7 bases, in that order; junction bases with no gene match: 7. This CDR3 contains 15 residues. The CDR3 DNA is TGTGCCAGCAGCCACCTCGGGGACAGGGGGGTTGGCTACACCTTC. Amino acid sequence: CASSHLGDRGVGYTF.

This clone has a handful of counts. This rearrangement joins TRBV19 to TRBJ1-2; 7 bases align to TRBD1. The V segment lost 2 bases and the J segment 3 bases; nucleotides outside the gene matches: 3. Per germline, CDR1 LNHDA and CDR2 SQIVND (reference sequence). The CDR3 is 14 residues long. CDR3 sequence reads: CASSINRGYYGYTF. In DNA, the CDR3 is TGTGCCAGTAGTATAAACAGGGGCTACTATGGCTACACCTTC.

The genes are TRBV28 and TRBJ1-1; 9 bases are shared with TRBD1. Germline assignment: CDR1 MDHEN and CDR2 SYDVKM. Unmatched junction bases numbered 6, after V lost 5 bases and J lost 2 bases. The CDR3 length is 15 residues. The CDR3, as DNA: TGTGCCAGCAGTCCGGGACAGGGCTTAAACACTGAAGCTTTCTTT. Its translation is CASSPGQGLNTEAFF.

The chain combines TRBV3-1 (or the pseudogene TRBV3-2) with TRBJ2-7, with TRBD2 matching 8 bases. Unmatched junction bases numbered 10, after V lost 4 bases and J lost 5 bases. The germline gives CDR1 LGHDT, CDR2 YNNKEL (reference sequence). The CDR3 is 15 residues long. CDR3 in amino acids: CASSRSRGRTDEQYF. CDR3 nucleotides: TGTGCCAGCAGCCGTTCACGCGGGAGGACCGACGAGCAGTACTTC.

The CDR3 protein is CASSLKGPNTEAFF. The DNA of the CDR3 is TGTGCCAGCAGCTTAAAGGGGCCGAACACTGAAGCTTTCTTT. This sequence joins TRBV7-9 and TRBJ1-1, with D maybe TRBD1 (5 bases). Germline CDR1 SEHNR, CDR2 FQNEAQ (reference sequence). Trimming removed 2 bases from V and 1 base from J, with 8 bases in between. The CDR3 contains 14 residues. Full variable domain (remainder filled in from reference TRBV7-9 and TRBJ1-1): DTGVSQNPRHKITKRGQNVTFRCDPISEHNRLYWYRQTLGQGPEFLTYFQNEAQLEKSRLLSDRFSAERPKGSFSTLEIQRTEQGDSAMYLCASSLKGPNTEAFFGQGTRLTVV.

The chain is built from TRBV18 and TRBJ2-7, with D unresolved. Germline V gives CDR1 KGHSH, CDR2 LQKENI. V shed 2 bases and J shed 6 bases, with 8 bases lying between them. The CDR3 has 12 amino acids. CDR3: CASSPTPPEQYF. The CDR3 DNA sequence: TGTGCCAGCTCACCAACCCCCCCCGAGCAGTACTTC.

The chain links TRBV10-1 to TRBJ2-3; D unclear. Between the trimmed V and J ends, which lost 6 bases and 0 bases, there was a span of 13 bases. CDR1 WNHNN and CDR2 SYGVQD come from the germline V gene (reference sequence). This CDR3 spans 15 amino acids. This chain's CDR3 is CASRPSSASTDTQYF. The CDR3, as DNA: TGCGCCAGCAGACCCTCCAGCGCCAGCACAGATACGCAGTATTTT.

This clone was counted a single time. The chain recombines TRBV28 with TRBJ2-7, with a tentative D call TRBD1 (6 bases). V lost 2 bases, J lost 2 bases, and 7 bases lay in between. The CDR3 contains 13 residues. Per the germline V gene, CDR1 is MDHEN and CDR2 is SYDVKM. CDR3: CASSLQGPYEQYF. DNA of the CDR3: TGTGCCAGCAGTTTACAGGGGCCCTACGAGCAGTACTTC.

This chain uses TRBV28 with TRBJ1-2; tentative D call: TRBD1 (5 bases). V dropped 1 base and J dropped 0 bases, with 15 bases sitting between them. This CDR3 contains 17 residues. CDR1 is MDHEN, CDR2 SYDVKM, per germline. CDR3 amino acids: CASSLSTLSGANYGYTF. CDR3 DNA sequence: TGTGCCAGCAGTTTATCGACTCTATCGGGGGCTAACTATGGCTACACCTTC.

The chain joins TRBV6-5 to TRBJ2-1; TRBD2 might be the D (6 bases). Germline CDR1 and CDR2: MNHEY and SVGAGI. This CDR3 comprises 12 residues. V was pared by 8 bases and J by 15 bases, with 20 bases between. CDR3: CASAMGLANMFF. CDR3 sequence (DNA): TGTGCCAGCGCAATGGGGCTAGCGAACATGTTCTTC.

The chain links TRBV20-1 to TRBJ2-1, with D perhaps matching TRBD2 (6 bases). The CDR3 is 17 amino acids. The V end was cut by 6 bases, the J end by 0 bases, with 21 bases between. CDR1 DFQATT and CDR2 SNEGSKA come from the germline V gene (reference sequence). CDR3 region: CSASLVGGWGSYNEQFF. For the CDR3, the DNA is TGCAGTGCCAGTCTGGTGGGGGGTTGGGGCTCCTACAATGAGCAGTTCTTC.

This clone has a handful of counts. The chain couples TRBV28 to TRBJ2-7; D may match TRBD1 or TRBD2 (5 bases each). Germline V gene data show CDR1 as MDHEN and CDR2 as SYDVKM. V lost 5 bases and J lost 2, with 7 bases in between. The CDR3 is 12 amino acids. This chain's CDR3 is CASSGTTYEQYF. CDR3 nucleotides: TGTGCCAGCAGTGGGACGACCTACGAGCAGTACTTC.

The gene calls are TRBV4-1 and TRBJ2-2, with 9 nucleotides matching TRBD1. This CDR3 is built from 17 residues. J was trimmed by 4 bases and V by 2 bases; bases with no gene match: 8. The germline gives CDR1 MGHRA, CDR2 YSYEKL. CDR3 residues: CASSQTTGTGRTGELFF. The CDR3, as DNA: TGCGCCAGCAGCCAAACAACCGGGACAGGGCGCACCGGGGAGCTGTTTTTT.

The DNA of the CDR3 is TGTGCCACCAGCCGTCGACAGGGCGAAGATACGCAGTATTTT. Translation: CATSRRQGEDTQYF. The chain recombines TRBV15 with TRBJ2-3; TRBD1 aligns across 7 bases. CDR1 is LNHNV, CDR2 YYDKDF, per germline (reference sequence). J gave up 5 bases and V 5 bases, and 7 bases lay outside the gene matches. The CDR3 is made up of 14 amino acids.